The present TCR beta chain was sequenced within a study of blood T cell repertoires in COVID-19. The overall study: Specimens from acute and convalescent COVID-19 originated in the United States, Italy and Spain. T cells, B-cell-depleted T cells, or PBMCs provided the cDNA or gDNA that served as material.

TCRdb's table, derived via immunoSEQ multiplex PCR, lists solely in-frame clones and lacks some. This table holds some 280,000 clones, 89% found once. Trimming pared 2 bases from V and 8 bases from J, leaving 21 bases between. The CDR3 covers 16 residues. Germline V lookup: CDR1 SEHNR, CDR2 FQNEAQ (reference sequence). Sequences were obtained from peripheral blood. The clonotype comes from a woman aged 60 to 75 with acute or convalescent COVID-19. This sequence joins TRBV7-9 and TRBJ1-2, with D maybe TRBD1 (6 bases). The CDR3 DNA follows: TGTGCCAGCAGCTTAATAAGCGGCAGGGGTTCTTCCGGCTACACCTTC. Residues: CASSLISGRGSSGYTF.